The source of this T cell receptor (beta chain) is a study of T cells in Graves' hyperthyroidism and ophthalmopathy. Trimming took 1 base from V and 7 from J; bases not matched to a gene: 19. The germline V gene has CDR1 LGHNA and CDR2 YNFKEQ. CDR3 length: 20 residues. General study results and limits: In blood, most of the thyroid clonotypes expanded above 0.001 were also present.

This clonotype has more than one count but fewer than ten. Its specificity is not known. Amplified TCR beta CDR3 regions derived from RNA transcripts. The study used the HTBI primer set for a first-round RT-PCR of the TCR CDR3. In TCRdb, the multiplex PCR reads were re-called with MiXCR into one record per CDR3 protein. The sample lists about 350,000 distinct CDR3 sequences; 18% were seen once. Patients were excluded because of uncontrolled infection, other autoimmune disease, pregnancy or lactation. The sequence came from a woman aged 40 to 50 with Graves' ophthalmopathy. The source material was blood. The V gene is TRBV4-2, the J gene TRBJ2-2, with 9 bases matching TRBD1. CDR3 region: CASSQGFAQQDRGGFGELFF. CDR3 nucleotides: TGTGCCAGCAGCCAAGGATTTGCCCAGCAGGACAGGGGTGGTTTCGGGGAGCTGTTTTTT.